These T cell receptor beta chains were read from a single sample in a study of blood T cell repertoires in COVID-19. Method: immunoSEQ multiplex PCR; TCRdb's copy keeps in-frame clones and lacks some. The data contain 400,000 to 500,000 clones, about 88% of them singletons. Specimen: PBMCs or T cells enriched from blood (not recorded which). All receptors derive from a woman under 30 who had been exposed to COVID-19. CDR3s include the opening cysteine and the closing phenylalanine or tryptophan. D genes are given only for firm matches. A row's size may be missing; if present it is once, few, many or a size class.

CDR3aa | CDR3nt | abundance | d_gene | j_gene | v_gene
CASSSGTSWQFF | TGTGCCAGCAGCTCAGGGACTAGCTGGCAGTTCTTC | NA | TRBD2 | TRBJ2-1 | TRBV13
CASSLGQGSNEQFF | TGCGCCAGCAGCCTCGGACAGGGGAGCAATGAGCAGTTCTTC | NA | TRBD1 | TRBJ2-1 | TRBV5-1
CASKPGGSNEQFF | TGTGCCAGCAAACCCGGGGGGTCCAATGAGCAGTTCTTC | NA | TRBD2 | TRBJ2-1 | TRBV28
CASSPTKITGELFF | TGTGCCAGCTCACCTACTAAGATCACCGGGGAGCTGTTTTTT | NA | NA | TRBJ2-2 | TRBV18
CASSYVRSQETQYF | TGTGCCAGCAGTTACGTACGGTCACAAGAGACCCAGTACTTC | NA | NA | TRBJ2-5 | TRBV6-2/TRBV6-3
CASSVVPGTSGSVSYNEQFF | TGTGCCAGCAGCGTAGTCCCCGGGACTAGCGGGAGTGTATCCTACAATGAGCAGTTCTTC | NA | TRBD2 | TRBJ2-1 | TRBV9
CASSHWDKTYEQYF | TGTGCCAGCAGTCATTGGGACAAGACCTACGAGCAGTACTTC | once | NA | TRBJ2-7 | TRBV27
CASSYREGTGELFF | TGTGCCAGCAGTTACAGGGAGGGCACCGGGGAGCTGTTTTTT | NA | TRBD2 | TRBJ2-2 | TRBV6-5
CSAYIPREKLFF | TGCAGCGCCTACATTCCGCGGGAAAAACTGTTTTTT | few | NA | TRBJ1-4 | TRBV29-1
CASQGYMRGALNTEAFF | TGTGCCAGCCAAGGGTATATGCGGGGGGCTTTGAACACTGAAGCTTTCTTT | NA | NA | TRBJ1-1 | TRBV2
CASSMGKGTGGFYEQYF | TGTGCCAGTAGTATGGGGAAGGGGACAGGGGGCTTCTACGAGCAGTACTTC | NA | TRBD1 | TRBJ2-7 | TRBV19
CASSLGTGTSNQPQHF | TGTGCCAGTAGTCTCGGGACAGGGACGAGCAATCAGCCCCAGCATTTT | NA | TRBD1 | TRBJ1-5 | TRBV19
CASSRPGQSYEQYF | TGTGCCAGCAGCCGGCCGGGACAGTCCTACGAGCAGTACTTC | NA | TRBD1 | TRBJ2-7 | TRBV13
CASSEYRGETQYF | TGTGCCAGCAGTGAATACAGGGGGGAGACCCAGTACTTC | once | TRBD1 | TRBJ2-5 | TRBV2
CASSYSASMAEAFF | TGTGCCAGCAGTTACTCGGCCAGTATGGCTGAAGCTTTCTTT | NA | NA | TRBJ1-1 | TRBV6-5
CASSVDQGAGEKLFF | TGTGCCAGCAGCGTAGATCAGGGGGCAGGGGAAAAACTGTTTTTT | NA | TRBD1 | TRBJ1-4 | TRBV9
CASSRTGGNSPLHF | TGTGCCAGCAGTAGGACAGGAGGGAATTCACCCCTCCACTTT | NA | TRBD1 | TRBJ1-6 | TRBV6-5
CASSLGGANTGELFF | TGTGCCAGCAGTCTAGGAGGGGCGAACACCGGGGAGCTGTTTTTT | NA | NA | TRBJ2-2 | TRBV28
CATKRTGTSSPLHF | TGTGCCACAAAACGGACAGGGACAAGTTCACCCCTCCACTTT | NA | TRBD1 | TRBJ1-6 | TRBV2
CASSHYASRAGGNTIYF | TGTGCCAGCAGTCATTATGCAAGTCGGGCAGGGGGAAACACCATATATTTT | few | NA | TRBJ1-3 | TRBV28
CASSLLGQGFQETQYF | TGTGCCAGCAGTTTATTGGGACAGGGGTTCCAAGAGACCCAGTACTTC | NA | TRBD1 | TRBJ2-5 | TRBV5-6
CASSQTALWGNTEAFF | TGTGCCAGCAGCCAGACAGCCCTGTGGGGGAACACTGAAGCTTTCTTT | NA | NA | TRBJ1-1 | TRBV28
CASSLASSVTDTQYF | TGTGCCAGCAGCTTGGCTAGCAGCGTCACAGATACGCAGTATTTT | NA | NA | TRBJ2-3 | TRBV5-6
CASSEAGDYEQFF | TGTGCCAGCAGTGAGGCAGGGGATTATGAGCAGTTCTTC | NA | NA | TRBJ2-1 | TRBV6-1
CASRDRPGGYTF | TGTGCCAGCCGGGACAGGCCGGGGGGCTACACCTTC | NA | TRBD1 | TRBJ1-2 | TRBV2
CASKGPGGGRAYEQYF | TGTGCCAGCAAGGGACCGGGAGGGGGAAGAGCCTACGAGCAGTACTTC | NA | TRBD2 | TRBJ2-7 | TRBV28
CASSEGGGRTDTQYF | TGTGCCAGCAGCGAGGGCGGGGGCCGCACAGATACGCAGTATTTT | NA | NA | TRBJ2-3 | TRBV9